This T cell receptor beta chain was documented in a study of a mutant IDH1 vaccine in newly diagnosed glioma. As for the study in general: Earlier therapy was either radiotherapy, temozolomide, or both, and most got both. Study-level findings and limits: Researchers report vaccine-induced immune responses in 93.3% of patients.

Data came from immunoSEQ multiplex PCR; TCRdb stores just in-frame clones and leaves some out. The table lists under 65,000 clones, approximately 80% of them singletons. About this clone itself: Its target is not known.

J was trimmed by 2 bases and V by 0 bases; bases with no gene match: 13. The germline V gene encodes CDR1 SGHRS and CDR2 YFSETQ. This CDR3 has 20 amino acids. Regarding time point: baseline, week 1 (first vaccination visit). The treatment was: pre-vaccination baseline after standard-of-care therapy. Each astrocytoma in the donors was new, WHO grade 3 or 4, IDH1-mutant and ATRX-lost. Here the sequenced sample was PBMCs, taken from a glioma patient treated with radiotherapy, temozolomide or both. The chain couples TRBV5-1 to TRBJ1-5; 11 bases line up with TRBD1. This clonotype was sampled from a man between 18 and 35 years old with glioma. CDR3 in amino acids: CASSLVEDRGRGYGNQPQHF. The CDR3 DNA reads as TGCGCCAGCAGCTTGGTAGAGGACAGGGGGCGAGGTTATGGCAATCAGCCCCAGCATTTT.